This T cell receptor (beta chain) was identified during a study of blood T cell repertoires in COVID-19 (dated by TCRdb to about 2020). About the investigation overall: Collaborator samples came from the United States, Italy and Spain and covered acute and convalescent phases of COVID-19. The prospective study material was composed of cDNA or gDNA derived from T cells, B-cell-depleted T cells, or PBMCs. Subjects who had been exposed to COVID-19, were actively infected with it, or had recovered from it provided the deeply sampled blood TCRbeta repertoires that made up the dataset. The repertoires were made available in a free public database intended to serve as a resource for research on the immune response to SARS-CoV-2. Samples were obtained from the ongoing ImmuneRACE study (first 160 participants) and from approximately 1,200 subjects provided by 6 global collaborators. The sample metadata nearly always contained a de-identified subject ID, COVID-19 status, age in years and sex. Where available, HLA class I and class II types were taken from metadata supplied by the sample provider and were not determined by assay-based typing. The full study reports these points: Clinical and demographic metadata were provided uncurated, with the amount varying by source and participant.

Notes on this clone: Its target antigen remains unknown. Qualities for individual bases were not recorded, and no much larger clone is one base off.

Participants in the prospective study were enrolled through a virtual design, were aged roughly 18 to 100 years, and lived in roughly 26 United States geographic areas. To assign participants to cohorts, the prospective study relied on clinical history that participants themselves reported in a screening survey and a study questionnaire. Exposed participants were defined as having been in contact with someone with a PCR-confirmed or clinician-diagnosed COVID-19 case within 2 weeks of study entry. In the prospective study, mobile phlebotomists collected whole blood, serum and a nasopharyngeal or oropharyngeal swab from each participant. Over an approximately 2-month period, participants in the prospective study had the option of providing additional blood draws and questionnaires. Before DNA extraction, blood samples from the prospective study were shipped at room temperature or frozen. TCRbeta CDR3 regions were amplified from genomic DNA by means of the immunoSEQ Assay, a bias-controlled multiplex PCR. From the authors' description of their analysis: The number of nucleated cells in each sample was estimated from the amplification of reference gene primers within the assay. To quantify the absolute abundance of each unique TCRbeta CDR3 rearrangement, sequence reads were collapsed and filtered. For each sample, productive Simpson clonality was calculated by taking the square root of Simpson's diversity index across productive rearrangements. The source is immuneACCESS, and TCRdb retained only in-frame sequences with V and J called. Part of the clones is not carried over; for the studies checked, unresolved V genes explain less than half of this, and the remainder is unexplained. V and J calls and clone size come straight from that table; D and trimming were deduced from the DNA. The sample records 120,000 to 150,000 clones, approximately 80% of which are singletons. The top ten clonotypes cover 1.6% of the sample.

The germline V gene (reference sequence) gives CDR1 as LNHDA and CDR2 as SQIVND. Deletion took 3 bases off V and 6 bases off J, with a span of 12 bases between the germline ends. The CDR3 numbers 14 residues from cysteine through phenylalanine. Kept here is only the CDR3 DNA, which spans 42 bases and is read in frame from base 1. The specimen sequenced was PBMCs or T cells enriched from blood (not recorded which). This receptor was identified in a woman under 30 who had been exposed to COVID-19. The V and J segments used are TRBV19 and TRBJ1-5, with TRBD1 as a weak D call on 6 bases. The CDR3 has the sequence CASSIYRAPQPQHF. The DNA sequence follows: TGTGCCAGTAGTATCTACAGGGCCCCTCAGCCCCAGCATTTT.